This T cell receptor (beta chain) comes out of a study of cytomegalovirus exposure and HLA in healthy donors. Worth noting for this clone: The antigen is undetermined.

Study-wide points: It was reportedly the case that the classifier diagnosed cytomegalovirus status with high specificity and sensitivity.

Trimming at V came to 5 bases and at J to 8 bases, leaving 8 bases not matched to a gene. The CDR3 has 14 residues. Per the germline V gene, CDR1 is MDHEN and CDR2 is SYDVKM. The data were produced by immunoSEQ multiplex PCR, yet TCRdb's version contains in-frame clones alone and is incomplete. The data contain some 60,000 clones, around 96% of them singletons. The sequenced material came from PBMCs. The J gene is TRBJ2-1, the V gene TRBV28; 8 nucleotides match TRBD1. The receptor comes from a man aged 18-30 years in good health and CMV-seronegative. CDR3 sequence (DNA): TGTGCCAGCAGTCTACCGACAGGGGACTATGAGCAGTTCTTC. Translated: CASSLPTGDYEQFF.